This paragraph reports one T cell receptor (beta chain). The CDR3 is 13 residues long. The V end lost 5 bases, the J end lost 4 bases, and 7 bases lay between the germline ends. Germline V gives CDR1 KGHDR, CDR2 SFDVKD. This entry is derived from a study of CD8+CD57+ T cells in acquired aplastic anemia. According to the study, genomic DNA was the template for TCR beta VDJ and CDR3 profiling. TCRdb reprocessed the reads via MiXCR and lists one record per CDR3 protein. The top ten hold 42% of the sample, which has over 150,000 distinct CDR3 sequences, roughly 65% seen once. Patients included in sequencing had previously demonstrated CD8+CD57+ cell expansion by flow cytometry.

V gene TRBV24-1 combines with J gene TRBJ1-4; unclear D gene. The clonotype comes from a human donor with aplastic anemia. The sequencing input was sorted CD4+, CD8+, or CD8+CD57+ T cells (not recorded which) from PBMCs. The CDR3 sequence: CATSGGYNEKLFF. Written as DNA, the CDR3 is TGTGCCACCAGTGGAGGCTATAATGAAAAACTGTTTTTT.